The present entry profiles one TCR beta chain with its context. Its target is not known. Expressed TCRB transcripts were sequenced after all isolated RNA was converted to cDNA. This table comes from immunoSEQ multiplex PCR, and its TCRdb copy is limited to in-frame clones, with some not included. Of 250,000 to 350,000 clones in the sample, 15% were seen once. V shed 4 bases and J shed 1 base, with 12 bases lying between them. The CDR3 is 15 residues long. Germline assignment: CDR1 SEHNR and CDR2 FQNEAQ (reference sequence). These data belong to a study of beta chain features in type 1 diabetes. Study outcomes and limitations: Among patients with Type 1 diabetes, TCRB CDR3s were moderately but significantly shorter in every one of the four CD4+ subsets.

This receptor was obtained from a man aged 18-30 years with type 1 diabetes. The chain employs TRBV7-9 and TRBJ2-3; tentative D call: TRBD1 (5 bases). The sample taken for sequencing was naive CD4+ T cells from blood. The CDR3 spells CASSSREVGTDTQYF. CDR3 in DNA: TGTGCCAGCAGCTCCAGGGAAGTTGGCACAGATACGCAGTATTTT.